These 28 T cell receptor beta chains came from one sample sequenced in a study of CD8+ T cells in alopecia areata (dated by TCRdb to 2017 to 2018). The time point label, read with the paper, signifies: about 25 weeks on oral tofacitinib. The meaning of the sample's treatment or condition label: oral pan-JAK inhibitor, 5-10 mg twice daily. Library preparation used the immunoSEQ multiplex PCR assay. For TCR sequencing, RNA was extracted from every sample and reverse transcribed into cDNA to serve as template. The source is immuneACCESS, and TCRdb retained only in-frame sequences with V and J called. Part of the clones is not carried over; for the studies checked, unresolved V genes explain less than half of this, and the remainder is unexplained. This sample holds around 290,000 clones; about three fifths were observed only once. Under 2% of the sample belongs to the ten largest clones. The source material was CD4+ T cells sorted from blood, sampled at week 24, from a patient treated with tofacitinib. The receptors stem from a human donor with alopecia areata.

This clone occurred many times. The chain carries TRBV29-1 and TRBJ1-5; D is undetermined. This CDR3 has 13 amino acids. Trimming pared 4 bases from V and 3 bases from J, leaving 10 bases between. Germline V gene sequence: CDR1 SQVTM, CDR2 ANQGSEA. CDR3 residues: CSVVQGNNQPQHF. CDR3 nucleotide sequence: TGCAGCGTTGTGCAAGGGAACAATCAGCCCCAGCATTTT.

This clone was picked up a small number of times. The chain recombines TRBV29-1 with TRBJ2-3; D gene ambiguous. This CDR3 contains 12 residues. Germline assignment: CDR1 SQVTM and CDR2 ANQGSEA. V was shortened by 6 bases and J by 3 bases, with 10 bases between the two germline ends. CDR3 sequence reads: CSVRPGTDTQYF. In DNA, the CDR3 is TGCAGCGTCCGACCCGGTACAGATACGCAGTATTTT.

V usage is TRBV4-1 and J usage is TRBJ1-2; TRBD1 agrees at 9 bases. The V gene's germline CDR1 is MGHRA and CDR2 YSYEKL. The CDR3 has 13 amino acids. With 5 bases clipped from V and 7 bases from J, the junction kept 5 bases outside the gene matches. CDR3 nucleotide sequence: TGCGCCAGCAGCTCACAGGGGGCGAGTGGCTACACCTTC. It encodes CASSSQGASGYTF.

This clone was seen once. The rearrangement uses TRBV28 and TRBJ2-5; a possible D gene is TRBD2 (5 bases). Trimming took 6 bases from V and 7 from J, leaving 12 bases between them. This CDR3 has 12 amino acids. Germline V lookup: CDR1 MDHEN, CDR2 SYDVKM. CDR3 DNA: TGTGCCAGCAGCCTCGGGGATGTGACCCAGTACTTC. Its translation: CASSLGDVTQYF.

The CDR3 nucleotides are TGTGCCAGCGCGGATAGGTCTACCGAGCAGTACTTC. Its protein product is CASADRSTEQYF. The chain combines TRBV6-1 with TRBJ2-7; D gene unclear. The CDR3 consists of 12 residues. CDR1 is MNHNS and CDR2 is SASEGT in the germline V gene. V was clipped by 8 bases and J by 6 bases, with 14 bases between them.

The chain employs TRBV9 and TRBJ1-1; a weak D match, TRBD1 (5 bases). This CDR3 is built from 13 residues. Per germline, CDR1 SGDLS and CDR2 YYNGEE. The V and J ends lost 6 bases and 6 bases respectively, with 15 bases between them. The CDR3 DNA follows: TGTGCCAGCACCAGGGCGCCGGGGGCTGAAGCTTTCTTT. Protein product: CASTRAPGAEAFF.

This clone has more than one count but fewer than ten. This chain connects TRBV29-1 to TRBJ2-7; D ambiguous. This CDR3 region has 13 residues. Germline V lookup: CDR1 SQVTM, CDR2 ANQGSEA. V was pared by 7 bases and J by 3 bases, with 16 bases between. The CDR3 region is CSALMSLNYEQYF. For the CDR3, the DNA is TGCAGCGCCCTGATGTCCCTCAACTACGAGCAGTACTTC.

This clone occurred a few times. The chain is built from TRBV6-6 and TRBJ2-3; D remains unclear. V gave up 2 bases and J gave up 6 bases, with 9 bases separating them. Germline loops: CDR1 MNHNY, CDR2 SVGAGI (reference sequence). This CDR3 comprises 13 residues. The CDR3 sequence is CASSYRLGDTQYF. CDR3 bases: TGTGCCAGCAGTTACCGTTTAGGGGATACGCAGTATTTT.

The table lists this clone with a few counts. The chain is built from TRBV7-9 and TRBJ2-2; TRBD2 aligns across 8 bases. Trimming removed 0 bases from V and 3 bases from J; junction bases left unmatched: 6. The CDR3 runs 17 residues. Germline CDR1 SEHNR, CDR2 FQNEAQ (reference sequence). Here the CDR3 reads CASSLAISGDYTGELFF. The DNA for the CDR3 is TGTGCCAGCAGCTTAGCGATTAGCGGGGACTACACCGGGGAGCTGTTTTTT.

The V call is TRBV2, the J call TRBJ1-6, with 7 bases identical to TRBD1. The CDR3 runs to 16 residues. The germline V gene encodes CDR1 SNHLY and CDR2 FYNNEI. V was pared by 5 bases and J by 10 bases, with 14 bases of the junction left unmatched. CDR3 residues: CASSLLPRGSQSPLHF. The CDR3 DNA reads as TGTGCCAGCAGTCTTTTACCCAGGGGGTCGCAATCACCCCTCCACTTT.

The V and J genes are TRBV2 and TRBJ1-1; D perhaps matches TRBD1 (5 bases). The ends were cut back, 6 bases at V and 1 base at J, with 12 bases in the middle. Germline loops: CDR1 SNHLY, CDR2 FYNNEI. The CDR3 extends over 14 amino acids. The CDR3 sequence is CASRVRTTNTEAFF. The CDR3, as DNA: TGTGCCAGCAGAGTCAGGACAACGAACACTGAAGCTTTCTTT.

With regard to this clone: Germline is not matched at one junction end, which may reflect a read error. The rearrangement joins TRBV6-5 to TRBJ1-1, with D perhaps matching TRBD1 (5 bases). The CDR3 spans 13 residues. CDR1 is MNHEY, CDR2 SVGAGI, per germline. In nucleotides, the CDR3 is TGTGCCACTTATGGGGAGGGGAACGCTGAAGCTTTCTTT. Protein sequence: CATYGEGNAEAFF.

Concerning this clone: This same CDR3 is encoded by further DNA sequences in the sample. The CDR3 region is CAIRQGDQPQHF. CDR3 DNA: TGTGCCATCAGACAGGGAGATCAGCCCCAGCATTTT. The chain joins TRBV10-3 to TRBJ1-5; possibly TRBD1 for D (6 bases). The CDR3 totals 12 residues. CDR1 and CDR2 (germline): ENHRY, SYGVKD. V lost 6 bases to trimming and J lost 5 bases, with 8 bases between them.

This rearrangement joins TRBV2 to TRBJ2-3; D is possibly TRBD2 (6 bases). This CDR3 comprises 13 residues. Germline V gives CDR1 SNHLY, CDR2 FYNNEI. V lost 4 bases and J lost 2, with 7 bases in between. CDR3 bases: TGTGCCAGCAGTGGGACTATCACAGATACGCAGTATTTT. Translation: CASSGTITDTQYF.

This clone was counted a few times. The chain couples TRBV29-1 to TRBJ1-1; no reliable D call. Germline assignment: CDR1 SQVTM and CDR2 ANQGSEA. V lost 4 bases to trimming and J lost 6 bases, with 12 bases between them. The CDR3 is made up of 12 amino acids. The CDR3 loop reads CSVVEGTPEAFF. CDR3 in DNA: TGCAGCGTTGTGGAGGGTACCCCTGAAGCTTTCTTT. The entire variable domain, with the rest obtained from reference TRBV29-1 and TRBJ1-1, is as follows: SAVISQKPSRDICQRGTSLTIQCQVDSQVTMMFWYRQQPGQSLTLIATANQGSEATYESGFVIDKFPISRPNLTFSTLTVSNMSPEDSSIYLCSVVEGTPEAFFGQGTRLTVV.

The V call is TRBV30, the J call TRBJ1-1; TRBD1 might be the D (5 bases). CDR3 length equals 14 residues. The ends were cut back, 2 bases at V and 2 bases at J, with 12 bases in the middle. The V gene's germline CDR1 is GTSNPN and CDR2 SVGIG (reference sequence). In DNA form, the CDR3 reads TGTGCCTGGAGTCCCGGGACGTCTAACACTGAAGCTTTCTTT. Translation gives CAWSPGTSNTEAFF.

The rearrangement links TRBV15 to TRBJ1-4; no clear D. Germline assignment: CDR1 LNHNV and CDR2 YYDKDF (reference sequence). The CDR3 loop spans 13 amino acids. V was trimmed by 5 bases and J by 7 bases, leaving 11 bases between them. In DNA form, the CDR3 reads TGTGCCACCAGCCCAGACCCGGGTGAAAAACTGTTTTTT. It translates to CATSPDPGEKLFF. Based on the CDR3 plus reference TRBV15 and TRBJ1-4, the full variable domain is DAMVIQNPRYQVTQFGKPVTLSCSQTLNHNVMYWYQQKSSQAPKLLFHYYDKDFNNEADTPDNFQSRRPNTSFCFLDIRSPGLGDTAMYLCATSPDPGEKLFFGSGTQLSVL.

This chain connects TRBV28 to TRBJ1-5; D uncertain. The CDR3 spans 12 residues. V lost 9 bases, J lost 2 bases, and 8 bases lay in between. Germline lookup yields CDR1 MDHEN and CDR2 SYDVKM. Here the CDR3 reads CASAPGNQPQHF. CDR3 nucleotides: TGTGCCAGTGCGCCTGGCAATCAGCCCCAGCATTTT.

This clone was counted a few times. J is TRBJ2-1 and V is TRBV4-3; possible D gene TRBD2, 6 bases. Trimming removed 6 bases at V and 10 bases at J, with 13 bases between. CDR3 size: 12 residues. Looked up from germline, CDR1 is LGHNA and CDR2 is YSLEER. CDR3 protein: CASRRDFGEQFF. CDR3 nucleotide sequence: TGCGCCAGCAGGCGGGACTTCGGCGAGCAGTTCTTC.

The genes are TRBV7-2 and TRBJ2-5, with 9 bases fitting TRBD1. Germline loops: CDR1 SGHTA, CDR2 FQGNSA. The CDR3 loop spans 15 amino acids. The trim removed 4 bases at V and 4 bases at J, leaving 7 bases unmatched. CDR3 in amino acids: CASSSQDRGGETQYF. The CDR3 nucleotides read TGTGCCAGCAGCTCCCAGGACAGGGGAGGAGAGACCCAGTACTTC.

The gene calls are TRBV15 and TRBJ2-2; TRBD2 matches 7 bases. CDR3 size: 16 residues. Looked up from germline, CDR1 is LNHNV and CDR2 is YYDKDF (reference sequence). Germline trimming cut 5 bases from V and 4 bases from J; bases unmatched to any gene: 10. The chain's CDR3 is CATSPGGNRVTGELFF. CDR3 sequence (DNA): TGTGCCACCAGCCCCGGGGGGAATAGAGTCACCGGGGAGCTGTTTTTT.

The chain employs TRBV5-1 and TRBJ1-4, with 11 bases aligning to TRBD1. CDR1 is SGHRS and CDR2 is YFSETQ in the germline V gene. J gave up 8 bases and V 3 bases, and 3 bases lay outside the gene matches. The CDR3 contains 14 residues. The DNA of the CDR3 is TGCGCCAGCAGCTCCCGGGACAGGGGGGAAAAACTGTTTTTT. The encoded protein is CASSSRDRGEKLFF.

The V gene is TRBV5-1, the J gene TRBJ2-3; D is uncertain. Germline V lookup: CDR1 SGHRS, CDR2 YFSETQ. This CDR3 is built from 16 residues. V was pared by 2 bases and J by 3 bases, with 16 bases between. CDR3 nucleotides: TGCGCCAGCAGCTTTTACGGTCCTGGGTATACAGATACGCAGTATTTT. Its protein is CASSFYGPGYTDTQYF.

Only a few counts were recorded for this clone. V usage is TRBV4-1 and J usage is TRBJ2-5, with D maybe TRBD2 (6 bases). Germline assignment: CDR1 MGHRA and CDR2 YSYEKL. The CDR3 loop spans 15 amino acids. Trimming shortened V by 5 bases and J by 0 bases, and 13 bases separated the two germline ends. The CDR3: CASSTSSGDQETQYF. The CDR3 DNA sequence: TGCGCCAGCAGCACAAGCTCGGGGGACCAAGAGACCCAGTACTTC.

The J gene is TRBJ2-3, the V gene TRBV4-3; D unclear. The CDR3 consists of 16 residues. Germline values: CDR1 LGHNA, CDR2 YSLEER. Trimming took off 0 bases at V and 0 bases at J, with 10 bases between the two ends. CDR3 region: CASSQDGPSSTDTQYF. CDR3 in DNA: TGCGCCAGCAGCCAAGATGGCCCCTCTAGCACAGATACGCAGTATTTT.

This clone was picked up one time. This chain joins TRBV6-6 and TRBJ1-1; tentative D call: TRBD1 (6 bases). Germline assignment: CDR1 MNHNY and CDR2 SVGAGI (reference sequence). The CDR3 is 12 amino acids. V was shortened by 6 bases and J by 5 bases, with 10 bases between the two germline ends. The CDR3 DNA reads TGTGCCAGCAGCCAGAGGGGGACTGAAGCTTTCTTT. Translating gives CASSQRGTEAFF.

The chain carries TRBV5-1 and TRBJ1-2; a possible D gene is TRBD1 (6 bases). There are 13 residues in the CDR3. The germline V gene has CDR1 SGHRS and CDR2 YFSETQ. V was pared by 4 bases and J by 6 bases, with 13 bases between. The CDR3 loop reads CASSRDRYHGYTF. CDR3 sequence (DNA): TGCGCCAGCAGCCGCGACAGGTATCATGGCTACACCTTC. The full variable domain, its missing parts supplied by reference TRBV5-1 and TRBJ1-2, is KAGVTQTPRYLIKTRGQQVTLSCSPISGHRSVSWYQQTPGQGLQFLFEYFSETQRNKGNFPGRFSGRQFSNSRSEMNVSTLELGDSALYLCASSRDRYHGYTFGSGTRLTVV.

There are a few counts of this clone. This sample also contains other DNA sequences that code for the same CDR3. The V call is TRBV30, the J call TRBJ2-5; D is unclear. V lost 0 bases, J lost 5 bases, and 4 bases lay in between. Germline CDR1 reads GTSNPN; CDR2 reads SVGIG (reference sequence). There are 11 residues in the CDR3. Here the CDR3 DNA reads TGTGCCTGGAGTGTATCGGAGACCCAGTACTTC. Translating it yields CAWSVSETQYF.